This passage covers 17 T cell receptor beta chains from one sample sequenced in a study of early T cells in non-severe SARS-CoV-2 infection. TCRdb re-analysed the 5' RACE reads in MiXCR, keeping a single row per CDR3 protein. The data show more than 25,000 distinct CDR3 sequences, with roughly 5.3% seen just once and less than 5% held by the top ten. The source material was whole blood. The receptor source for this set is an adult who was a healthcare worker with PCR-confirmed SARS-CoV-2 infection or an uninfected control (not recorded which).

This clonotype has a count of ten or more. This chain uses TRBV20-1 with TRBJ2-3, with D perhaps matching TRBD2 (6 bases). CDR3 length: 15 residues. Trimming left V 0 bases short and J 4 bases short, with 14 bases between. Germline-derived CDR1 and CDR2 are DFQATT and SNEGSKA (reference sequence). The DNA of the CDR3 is TGCAGTGCTAGAGACGGAGGGATTAGCCCAGATACGCAGTATTTT. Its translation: CSARDGGISPDTQYF.

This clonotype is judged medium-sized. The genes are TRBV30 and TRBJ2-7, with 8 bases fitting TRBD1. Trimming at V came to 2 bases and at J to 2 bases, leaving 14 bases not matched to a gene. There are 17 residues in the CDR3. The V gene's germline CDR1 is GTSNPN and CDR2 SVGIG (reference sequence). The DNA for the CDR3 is TGTGCCTGGAGTCTACCAATCGGACAGGGCCAAACCTACGAGCAGTACTTC. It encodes CAWSLPIGQGQTYEQYF.

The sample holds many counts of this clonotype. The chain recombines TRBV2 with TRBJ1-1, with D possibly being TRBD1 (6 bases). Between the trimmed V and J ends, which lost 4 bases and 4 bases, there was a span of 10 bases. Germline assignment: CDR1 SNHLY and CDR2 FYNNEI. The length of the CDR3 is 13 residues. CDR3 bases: TGTGCCAGCAGTGCAGGGGAAGGCACTGAAGCTTTCTTT. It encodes CASSAGEGTEAFF.

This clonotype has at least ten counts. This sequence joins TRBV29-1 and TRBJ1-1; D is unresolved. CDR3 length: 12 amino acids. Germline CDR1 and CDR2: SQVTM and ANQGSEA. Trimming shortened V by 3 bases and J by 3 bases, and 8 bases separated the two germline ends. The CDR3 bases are TGCAGCGTTGAGGGTCTCGACACTGAAGCTTTCTTT. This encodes CSVEGLDTEAFF.

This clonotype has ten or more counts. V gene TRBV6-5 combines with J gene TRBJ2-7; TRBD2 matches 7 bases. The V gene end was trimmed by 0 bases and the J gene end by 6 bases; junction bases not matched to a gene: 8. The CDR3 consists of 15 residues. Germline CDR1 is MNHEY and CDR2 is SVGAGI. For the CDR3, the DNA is TGTGCCAGCAGTTACTCGAGGGCGGGAGTCGCCGAGCAGTACTTC. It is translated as CASSYSRAGVAEQYF.

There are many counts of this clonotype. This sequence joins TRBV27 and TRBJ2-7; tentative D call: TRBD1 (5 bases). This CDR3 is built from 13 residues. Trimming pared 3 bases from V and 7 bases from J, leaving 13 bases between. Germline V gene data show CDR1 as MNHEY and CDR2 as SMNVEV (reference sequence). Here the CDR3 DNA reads TGTGCCAGCAGTTTTTCAGGGCAAGGAGAGCAGTACTTC. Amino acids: CASSFSGQGEQYF.

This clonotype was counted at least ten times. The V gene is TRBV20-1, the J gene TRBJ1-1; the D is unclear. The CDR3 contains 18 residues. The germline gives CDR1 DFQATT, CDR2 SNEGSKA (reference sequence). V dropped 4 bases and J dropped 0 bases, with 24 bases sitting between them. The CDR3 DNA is TGCAGTGCTAAACAATCGAGGGCCGGACCATTAATGAACACTGAAGCTTTCTTT. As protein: CSAKQSRAGPLMNTEAFF.

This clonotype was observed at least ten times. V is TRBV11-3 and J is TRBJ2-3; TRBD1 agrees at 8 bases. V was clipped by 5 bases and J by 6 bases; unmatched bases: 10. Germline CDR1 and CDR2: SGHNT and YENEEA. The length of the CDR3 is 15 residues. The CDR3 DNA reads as TGTGCCAGCAGCATTCGGACAGGGCCTACGGATACGCAGTATTTT. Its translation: CASSIRTGPTDTQYF.

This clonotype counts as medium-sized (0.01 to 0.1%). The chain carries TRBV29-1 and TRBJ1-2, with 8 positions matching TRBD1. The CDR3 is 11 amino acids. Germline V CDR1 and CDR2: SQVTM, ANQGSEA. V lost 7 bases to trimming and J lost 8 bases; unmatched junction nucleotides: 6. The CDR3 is CSADRGFGYTF. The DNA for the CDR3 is TGCAGCGCAGACAGGGGTTTCGGCTACACCTTC. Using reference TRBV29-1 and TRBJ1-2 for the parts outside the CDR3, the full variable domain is SAVISQKPSRDICQRGTSLTIQCQVDSQVTMMFWYRQQPGQSLTLIATANQGSEATYESGFVIDKFPISRPNLTFSTLTVSNMSPEDSSIYLCSADRGFGYTFGSGTRLTVV.

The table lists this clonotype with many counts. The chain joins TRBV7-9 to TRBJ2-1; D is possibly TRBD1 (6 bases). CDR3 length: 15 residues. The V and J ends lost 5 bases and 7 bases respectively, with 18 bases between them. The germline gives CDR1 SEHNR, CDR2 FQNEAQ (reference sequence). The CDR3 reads CASSPPGESRNEQFF. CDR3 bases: TGTGCCAGCAGCCCCCCAGGGGAAAGTAGGAATGAGCAGTTCTTC.

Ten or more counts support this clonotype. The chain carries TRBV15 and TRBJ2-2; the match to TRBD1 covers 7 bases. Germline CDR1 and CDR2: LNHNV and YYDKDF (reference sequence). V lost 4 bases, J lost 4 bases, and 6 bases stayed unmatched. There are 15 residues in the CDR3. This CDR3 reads CATSTRGGGTGELFF. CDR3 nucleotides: TGTGCCACCAGCACCAGAGGGGGCGGCACCGGGGAGCTGTTTTTT.

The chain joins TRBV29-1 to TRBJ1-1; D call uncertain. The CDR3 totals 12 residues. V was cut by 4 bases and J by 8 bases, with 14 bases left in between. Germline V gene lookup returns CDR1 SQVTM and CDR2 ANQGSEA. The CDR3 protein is CSVGVQYEEAFF. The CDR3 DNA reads TGCAGCGTTGGTGTTCAATATGAAGAAGCTTTCTTT.

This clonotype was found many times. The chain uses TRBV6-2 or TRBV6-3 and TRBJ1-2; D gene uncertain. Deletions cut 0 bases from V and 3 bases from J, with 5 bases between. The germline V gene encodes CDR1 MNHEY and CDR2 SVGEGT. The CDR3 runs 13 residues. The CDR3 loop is CASSYSQHYGYTF. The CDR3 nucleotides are TGTGCCAGCAGTTACTCTCAGCACTATGGCTACACCTTC.

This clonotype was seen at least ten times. CDR3 bases: TGTGCCAGCAGCCCACGGACTACCCTGATCACAGATACGCAGTATTTT. Translation: CASSPRTTLITDTQYF. This rearrangement joins TRBV7-8 to TRBJ2-3, with D possibly matching TRBD2 (6 bases). Deletions cut 5 bases from V and 2 bases from J, with 17 bases between. Germline values: CDR1 SGHVS, CDR2 FQNEAQ. The CDR3 spans 16 residues. Filled out from reference TRBV7-8 and TRBJ2-3, the complete variable domain reads GAGVSQSPRYKVAKRGQDVALRCDPISGHVSLFWYQQALGQGPEFLTYFQNEAQLDKSGLPSDRFFAERPEGSVSTLKIQRTQQEDSAVYLCASSPRTTLITDTQYFGPGTRLTVL.

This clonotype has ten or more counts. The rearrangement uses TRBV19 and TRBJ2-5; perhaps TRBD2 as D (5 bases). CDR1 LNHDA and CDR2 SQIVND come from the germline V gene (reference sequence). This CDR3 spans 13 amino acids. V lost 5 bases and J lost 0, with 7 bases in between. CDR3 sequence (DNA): TGTGCCAGTAGTCCCGGGAACCAAGAGACCCAGTACTTC. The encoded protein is CASSPGNQETQYF.

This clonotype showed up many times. For the CDR3, the DNA is TGCAGTGCTAGAAAGGGTGGAGCGGAACCGACAGATACGCAGTATTTT. It yields the protein CSARKGGAEPTDTQYF. J is TRBJ2-3 and V is TRBV20-1, with D possibly TRBD2 on 5 matching bases. Germline V CDR1 and CDR2: DFQATT, SNEGSKA (reference sequence). This CDR3 is 16 amino acids long. V lost 2 bases to trimming and J lost 3 bases, with 18 bases between them.

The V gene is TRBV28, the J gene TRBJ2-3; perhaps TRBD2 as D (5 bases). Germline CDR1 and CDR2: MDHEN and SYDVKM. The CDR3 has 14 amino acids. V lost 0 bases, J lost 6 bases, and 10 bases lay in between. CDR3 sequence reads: CASSLWPRRDTQYF. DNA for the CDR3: TGTGCCAGCAGTTTATGGCCCAGGAGGGATACGCAGTATTTT.